The source of this T cell receptor beta chain is a study of control samples from healthy donors and cancer patients. The repertoire was sequenced with immunoSEQ multiplex PCR; TCRdb's copy has only in-frame clones and lacks some. Of about 410,000 clones listed, 80% to 95% are singletons. Trimming removed 5 bases from V and 0 bases from J, with 19 bases in between. The CDR3 is 17 amino acids. The germline gives CDR1 LNHDA, CDR2 SQIVND (reference sequence). The sequence was obtained from a man aged 40-50 years with head and neck cancer. The chain has TRBV19 and TRBJ1-2, with a possible D match to TRBD1 (6 bases). Source material: PBMCs. This chain's CDR3 is CASSANRASLANYGYTF. The CDR3, as DNA: TGTGCCAGTAGTGCAAACAGGGCGTCGTTAGCTAACTATGGCTACACCTTC.